The clone carrying this TCR beta chain was detected only once. Its target is unknown. Trimming left V 4 bases short and J 5 bases short, with 8 bases between. Germline lookup yields CDR1 MDHEN and CDR2 SYDVKM. CDR3 length equals 12 residues. A CD45RA+ naive subset and a CD45RA-negative memory subset were split from CD4+ cells. The data were taken from a study of shared clonotypes between healthy human individuals. The study's findings and limits: In a few donors, roughly 5.2% of naive CD4 clonotypes appeared in common. Estimated richness values were generally larger in naive subsets than in memory subsets.

Deep-level running was used for the assay. Data came from immunoSEQ multiplex PCR; TCRdb stores just in-frame clones and leaves some out. The sample has a few hundred thousand clones, more than 95% seen once. The chain carries TRBV28 and TRBJ1-2; D ambiguous. The sequencing sample was made of naive CD4+ T cells sorted from blood. Stated subset: CD45RA+ positively selected. The receptor comes from a woman under 40 in good health. The CDR3 protein is CASSSDLYGYTF. CDR3 DNA: TGTGCCAGCAGTTCGGACCTTTATGGCTACACCTTC.